The TCR beta chain described here comes from a study of blood T cell repertoires in COVID-19. Clones were sequenced by immunoSEQ multiplex PCR, and TCRdb holds only the in-frame ones, with some missing. The repertoire consists of about 220,000 clones, with roughly nine tenths occurring once and the leading ten covering roughly a tenth. It was during active infection that Seattle patients were enrolled and then longitudinally followed. The CDR3 consists of 13 residues. V gave up 8 bases and J gave up 7 bases, with 15 bases separating them. This TCR was sampled from a woman aged 50 to 60 with COVID-19, enrolled during active disease. Sequenced sample: peripheral blood. The chain recombines TRBV23-1 with TRBJ1-5; perhaps TRBD1 as D (5 bases). TRBV23-1 is placed among ORFs of uncertain function. The CDR3 protein is CASSQMGHQPQHF. The CDR3 nucleotides read TGCGCCAGCTCCCAAATGGGGCACCAGCCCCAGCATTTT.